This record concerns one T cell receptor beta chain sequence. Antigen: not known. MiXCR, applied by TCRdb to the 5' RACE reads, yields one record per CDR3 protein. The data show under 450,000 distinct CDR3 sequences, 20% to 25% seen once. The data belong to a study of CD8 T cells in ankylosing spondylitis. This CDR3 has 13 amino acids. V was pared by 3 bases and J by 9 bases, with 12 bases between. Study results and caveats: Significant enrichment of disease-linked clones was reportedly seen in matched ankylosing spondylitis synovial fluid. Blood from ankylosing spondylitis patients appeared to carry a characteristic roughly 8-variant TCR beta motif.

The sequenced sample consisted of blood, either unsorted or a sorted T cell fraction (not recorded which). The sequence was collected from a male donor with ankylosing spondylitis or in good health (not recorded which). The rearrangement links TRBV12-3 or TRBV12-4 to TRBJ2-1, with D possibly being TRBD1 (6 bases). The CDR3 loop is CASSFWGQGEQFF. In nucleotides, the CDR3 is TGTGCCAGCAGTTTTTGGGGGCAGGGTGAGCAGTTCTTC.